The sequence of this T cell receptor beta chain was determined in a study of control samples from healthy donors and cancer patients. The table came from immunoSEQ multiplex PCR; TCRdb's copy has only in-frame clones and leaves some out. The sample records some 120,000 clones, 87% being singletons. The CDR3 has 13 amino acids. The V end lost 4 bases, the J end lost 3 bases, and 4 bases lay between the germline ends. Germline assignment: CDR1 SGHAT and CDR2 FQNNGV. This receptor was taken from a man between 18 and 29 years old in good health. The rearrangement links TRBV11-2 to TRBJ2-6; D not resolved. The sample consisted of blood. The CDR3, as DNA: TGTGCCAGCAGCTCCCGTGGGGCCAACGTCCTGACTTTC. It codes for CASSSRGANVLTF.